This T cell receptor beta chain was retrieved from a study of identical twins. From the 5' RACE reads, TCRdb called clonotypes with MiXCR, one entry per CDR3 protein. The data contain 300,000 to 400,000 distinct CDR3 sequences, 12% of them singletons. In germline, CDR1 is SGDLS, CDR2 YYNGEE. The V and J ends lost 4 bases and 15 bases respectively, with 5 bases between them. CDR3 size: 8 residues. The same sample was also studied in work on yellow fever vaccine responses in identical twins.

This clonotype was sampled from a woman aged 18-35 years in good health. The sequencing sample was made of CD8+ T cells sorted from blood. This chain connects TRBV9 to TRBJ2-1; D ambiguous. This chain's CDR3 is CASSPGFF. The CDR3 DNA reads TGTGCCAGCAGCCCTGGGTTCTTC.